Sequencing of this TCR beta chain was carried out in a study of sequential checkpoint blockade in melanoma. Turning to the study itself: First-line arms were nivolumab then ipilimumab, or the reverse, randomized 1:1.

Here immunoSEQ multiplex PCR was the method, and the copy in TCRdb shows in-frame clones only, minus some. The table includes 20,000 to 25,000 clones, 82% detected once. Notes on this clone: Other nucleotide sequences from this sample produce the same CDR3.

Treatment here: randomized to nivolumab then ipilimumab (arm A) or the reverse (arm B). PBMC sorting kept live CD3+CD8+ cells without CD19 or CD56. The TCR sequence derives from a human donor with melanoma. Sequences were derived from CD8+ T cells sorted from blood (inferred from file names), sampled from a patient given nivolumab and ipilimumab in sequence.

This CDR3 reads CASSPRGLAGGERVTDTQYF. The CDR3 region has the DNA TGTGCCAGCTCACCACGTGGACTAGCGGGAGGTGAAAGGGTCACAGATACGCAGTATTTT. The V gene is TRBV18, the J gene TRBJ2-3; TRBD2 agrees at 14 bases. Germline V gene lookup returns CDR1 KGHSH and CDR2 LQKENI. The length of the CDR3 is 20 residues. The trim removed 1 base at V and 2 bases at J, leaving 11 bases unmatched.